The 32 T cell receptor beta chains below come from one sample, sequenced in a study of T cells in Graves' hyperthyroidism and ophthalmopathy. Using RNA transcripts as the source, TCR beta CDR3 regions were amplified. TCR CDR3 regions were first amplified by RT-PCR with HTBI primers. TCRdb re-analysed the multiplex PCR reads in MiXCR, keeping a single row per CDR3 protein. The sample records fewer than 650,000 distinct CDR3 sequences, around 13% being singletons. The specimen was blood. The source is a woman aged 40 to 50 with Graves' hyperthyroidism.

The sample holds a few counts of this clonotype. This chain connects TRBV12-3 or TRBV12-4 to TRBJ2-3, with TRBD1 matching 10 bases. The CDR3 extends over 16 amino acids. The junction had 9 bases not matched to a gene; V was cut back by 5 bases and J by 4 bases. CDR3 in DNA: TGTGCCAGCAGTCCCCTTTGGGACAGGGGAGCAGATACGCAGTATTTT. This encodes CASSPLWDRGADTQYF.

This clonotype was seen a few times. This chain joins TRBV7-3 and TRBJ2-6; 12 positions agree with TRBD2. V lost 4 bases and J lost 6; bases outside the gene matches: 7. CDR1 SGHTA and CDR2 FQGTGA come from the germline V gene. The CDR3 sequence is 17 residues long. The CDR3 nucleotides are TGTGCCAGCAGCTCCCGACTAGCGGGAGAGGAGGCCAACGTCCTGACTTTC. Its translation is CASSSRLAGEEANVLTF. Using reference TRBV7-3 and TRBJ2-6 for the parts outside the CDR3, the full variable domain is GAGVSQTPSNKVTEKGKYVELRCDPISGHTALYWYRQSLGQGPEFLIYFQGTGAADDSGLPNDRFFAVRPEGSVSTLKIQRTERGDSAVYLCASSSRLAGEEANVLTFGAGSRLTVL.

In this sample, this clonotype turned up many times. This rearrangement joins TRBV2 to TRBJ2-7; TRBD2 matches at 7 bases. CDR1 is SNHLY and CDR2 is FYNNEI in the germline V gene. The CDR3 extends over 13 amino acids. With V trimmed by 8 bases and J by 2 bases, 6 bases remained unmatched. The CDR3 bases are TGTGCCAGCCATATAAGCGGGACCTACGAGCAGTACTTC. This gives the protein CASHISGTYEQYF.

The V and J genes are TRBV4-1 and TRBJ1-6; D remains unclear. Germline V CDR1 and CDR2: MGHRA, YSYEKL. The ends were cut back, 0 bases at V and 7 bases at J, with 10 bases in the middle. This CDR3 is 15 amino acids long. The CDR3 protein is CASSQEGAGNSPLHF. CDR3 nucleotide sequence: TGCGCCAGCAGCCAAGAGGGTGCGGGGAATTCACCCCTCCACTTT.

The V and J genes are TRBV6-1 and TRBJ2-2; 8 positions match TRBD1. Germline V gene lookup returns CDR1 MNHNS and CDR2 SASEGT. CDR3 size: 14 residues. V gave up 9 bases and J gave up 2 bases; unmatched junction bases: 5. CDR3 nucleotides: TGTGCCAGGCCGGGACAGGTAAACACCGGGGAGCTGTTTTTT. Residues: CARPGQVNTGELFF.

This clonotype has ten or more counts. The V call is TRBV2, the J call TRBJ1-5; 8 nucleotides line up with TRBD1. CDR3 size: 19 residues. Germline CDR1 is SNHLY and CDR2 is FYNNEI. V gave up 0 bases and J gave up 0 bases; unmatched junction bases: 10. This CDR3 reads CASSEALWQGAGSNQPQHF. The DNA for the CDR3 is TGTGCCAGCAGTGAAGCGCTTTGGCAGGGGGCGGGTAGCAATCAGCCCCAGCATTTT.

This clonotype was detected a few times. The V gene is TRBV6-1, the J gene TRBJ2-3; D unclear. Trimming removed 7 bases from V and 1 base from J, with 12 bases in between. This CDR3 comprises 14 residues. Germline V gives CDR1 MNHNS, CDR2 SASEGT. CDR3 DNA sequence: TGTGCCAGCATACCTGCCTTAGGCACAGATACGCAGTATTTT. Translation gives CASIPALGTDTQYF.

The CDR3 reads CASKDSPTDTQYF. CDR3 DNA: TGTGCCAGTAAGGACAGCCCCACAGATACGCAGTATTTT. The rearrangement links TRBV19 to TRBJ2-3; D may be TRBD1 (6 bases). V was clipped by 7 bases and J by 2 bases, with 10 bases between them. Germline V gene data show CDR1 as LNHDA and CDR2 as SQIVND (reference sequence). The CDR3 extends over 13 amino acids.

This chain joins TRBV3-1 and TRBJ2-1; perhaps TRBD2 as D (6 bases). V lost 0 bases, J lost 2 bases, and 14 bases lay in between. The V gene's germline CDR1 is LGHDT and CDR2 YNNKEL (reference sequence). The length of the CDR3 is 17 residues. CDR3 nucleotide sequence: TGTGCCAGCAGCCAAGATATCGGCGGGGCCACCTACAATGAGCAGTTCTTC. This gives the protein CASSQDIGGATYNEQFF.

This clonotype was picked up one time. This chain links TRBV5-1 with TRBJ2-3, with 7 bases aligning to TRBD1. Germline CDR1 SGHRS, CDR2 YFSETQ. J lost 1 base, V lost 0 bases, and 5 bases had no gene match. The CDR3 is made up of 16 amino acids. CDR3 sequence (DNA): TGCGCCAGCAGCTTGGGAGGGGGCGTGGGCACAGATACGCAGTATTTT. It yields the protein CASSLGGGVGTDTQYF. The complete variable domain, with remaining parts taken from reference TRBV5-1 and TRBJ2-3, reads KAGVTQTPRYLIKTRGQQVTLSCSPISGHRSVSWYQQTPGQGLQFLFEYFSETQRNKGNFPGRFSGRQFSNSRSEMNVSTLELGDSALYLCASSLGGGVGTDTQYFGPGTRLTVL.

The rearrangement joins TRBV3-1 to TRBJ2-3; D is possibly TRBD1 (6 bases). Germline V lookup: CDR1 LGHDT, CDR2 YNNKEL (reference sequence). Trimming took 3 bases from V and 4 from J, leaving 14 bases between them. There are 15 residues in the CDR3. The CDR3: CASSQPGPGADTQYF. The CDR3 DNA follows: TGTGCCAGCAGCCAGCCGGGACCAGGGGCAGATACGCAGTATTTT.

This clonotype has a handful of counts. The CDR3 DNA follows: TGCGCCAGCAGCTTGGCAGGTCCTGGTCAGCCCCAGCATTTT. Translated: CASSLAGPGQPQHF. This chain links TRBV5-1 with TRBJ1-5; D gene uncertain. This CDR3 has 14 amino acids. V dropped 0 bases and J dropped 6 bases, with 10 bases sitting between them. CDR1 is SGHRS, CDR2 YFSETQ, per germline.

This clonotype was detected ten times or more. V is TRBV2 and J is TRBJ2-7; possibly TRBD1 for D (5 bases). CDR3 length equals 15 residues. V was pared by 2 bases and J by 4 bases, with 15 bases between. Germline V gene data show CDR1 as SNHLY and CDR2 as FYNNEI. CDR3 residues: CASSELGKGLYEQYF. CDR3 in DNA: TGTGCCAGCAGTGAACTGGGGAAGGGGCTTTACGAGCAGTACTTC.

This clonotype occurred many times. The chain is built from TRBV6-1 and TRBJ2-3, with D possibly matching TRBD1 (5 bases). Germline-derived CDR1 and CDR2 are MNHNS and SASEGT. This CDR3 comprises 15 residues. V was pared by 6 bases and J by 2 bases, with 15 bases between. CDR3 residues: CASRPGRAHTDTQYF. CDR3 nucleotides: TGTGCCAGCAGACCCGGCAGGGCCCACACAGATACGCAGTATTTT.

The sample holds many counts of this clonotype. The CDR3 reads CASSPFGSQETQYF. The DNA of the CDR3 is TGTGCCAGCAGCCCATTCGGGTCACAAGAGACCCAGTACTTC. The chain is built from TRBV7-2 and TRBJ2-5, with D hard to call. Germline-derived CDR1 and CDR2 are SGHTA and FQGNSA. The V end was cut by 5 bases, the J end by 2 bases, with 12 bases between. This CDR3 spans 14 amino acids.

In its sample, this clonotype was seen many times. The rearrangement links TRBV6-1 to TRBJ1-2; tentative D call: TRBD1 (5 bases). Trimming stripped 4 bases from V and 2 bases from J, with 17 bases between. The germline CDR1 and CDR2 sequences are MNHNS and SASEGT. The CDR3 is 16 residues long. CDR3 protein: CASSGLWSGGNYGYTF. The CDR3 DNA reads as TGTGCCAGCAGTGGCCTTTGGAGCGGGGGGAACTATGGCTACACCTTC.

The chain has TRBV20-1 and TRBJ2-3; 11 bases align to TRBD2. CDR1 and CDR2 from the germline V gene are DFQATT and SNEGSKA (reference sequence). This CDR3 is built from 17 residues. V was clipped by 1 base and J by 4 bases; unmatched bases: 10. The CDR3 loop reads CSARAGLAGGSADTQYF. CDR3 DNA sequence: TGCAGTGCTAGAGCGGGCCTAGCGGGAGGCTCAGCAGATACGCAGTATTTT.

This clonotype was counted only a few times. The gene calls are TRBV28 and TRBJ2-7, with TRBD2 matching over 8 bases. CDR1 MDHEN and CDR2 SYDVKM come from the germline V gene. V lost 4 bases, J lost 3 bases, and 8 bases stayed unmatched. This CDR3 has 15 residues. Here the CDR3 reads CASSSLSGSGYEQYF. CDR3 sequence (DNA): TGTGCCAGCAGTTCCCTCAGCGGGAGTGGCTACGAGCAGTACTTC.

This chain uses TRBV12-3 or TRBV12-4 with TRBJ2-5, with 9 bases identical to TRBD1. V lost 5 bases and J lost 3; bases outside the gene matches: 10. The CDR3 loop spans 16 amino acids. The CDR3 sequence is CASSTGTGPMKETQYF. In nucleotides, the CDR3 is TGTGCCAGCAGTACCGGGACAGGGCCGATGAAAGAGACCCAGTACTTC.

V usage is TRBV29-1 and J usage is TRBJ2-1, with TRBD2 matching over 13 bases. V trimming: 4 bases; J trimming: 2 bases; junction bases outside the gene matches: 8. This CDR3 has 17 residues. Germline V gives CDR1 SQVTM, CDR2 ANQGSEA. CDR3 nucleotides: TGCAGCGTTGCACAAGGACTAGCGGGGGCCCCCTACAATGAGCAGTTCTTC. This translates into CSVAQGLAGAPYNEQFF.

This clonotype was counted ten times or more. The V gene is TRBV28, the J gene TRBJ1-2; 9 bases are a match to TRBD1. V gave up 5 bases and J gave up 6 bases; unmatched junction bases: 10. The germline gives CDR1 MDHEN, CDR2 SYDVKM. This CDR3 is built from 15 residues. CDR3 in DNA: TGTGCCAGCAGTCCCGGGGACAGGGTTAGAGATGGCTACACCTTC. The encoded protein is CASSPGDRVRDGYTF.

The V call is TRBV28, the J call TRBJ2-1; TRBD2 matches at 12 bases. V trimming: 5 bases; J trimming: 4 bases; junction bases outside the gene matches: 18. The CDR3 extends over 20 amino acids. Germline assignment: CDR1 MDHEN and CDR2 SYDVKM. DNA for the CDR3: TGTGCCAGCAGTCGGTATGAATGGTACGGGACTAGCGGGCGATACAATGAGCAGTTCTTC. It codes for CASSRYEWYGTSGRYNEQFF.

The rearrangement links TRBV2 to TRBJ2-5; TRBD1 matches at 10 bases. J gave up 2 bases and V 7 bases, and 10 bases lay outside the gene matches. Germline loops: CDR1 SNHLY, CDR2 FYNNEI. The CDR3 is made up of 16 amino acids. CDR3 residues: CASTLLGQGGQETQYF. For the CDR3, the DNA is TGTGCCAGCACCCTCCTCGGACAGGGGGGACAAGAGACCCAGTACTTC.

V gene TRBV2 combines with J gene TRBJ2-1; TRBD2 matches at 11 bases. V gave up 8 bases and J gave up 0 bases; unmatched junction bases: 6. CDR3 length: 16 residues. CDR1 and CDR2 (germline): SNHLY, FYNNEI. CDR3 protein: CASLTSGASSYNEQFF. The CDR3 DNA sequence: TGTGCCAGCTTGACTAGCGGGGCCAGCTCCTACAATGAGCAGTTCTTC.

This CDR3 reads CASSLALQGGVDNEQFF. CDR3 bases: TGTGCCAGCAGCTTAGCCCTCCAGGGGGGAGTAGACAATGAGCAGTTCTTC. The V call is TRBV7-9, the J call TRBJ2-1; the D gene is possibly TRBD1 (7 bases). The germline V and J ends were trimmed by 0 bases and 5 bases, with 17 bases remaining between them. Germline V gene sequence: CDR1 SEHNR, CDR2 FQNEAQ (reference sequence). This CDR3 is 17 amino acids long.

The chain employs TRBV10-3 and TRBJ2-2; D is unresolved. The CDR3 sequence is 12 residues long. Germline loops: CDR1 ENHRY, CDR2 SYGVKD. Trimming pared 6 bases from V and 3 bases from J, leaving 5 bases between. The CDR3 region is CAISYYTGELFF. The CDR3 bases are TGTGCCATCAGCTATTACACCGGGGAGCTGTTTTTT.

This clonotype was counted many times. The V and J genes are TRBV28 and TRBJ2-6, with D possibly being TRBD2 (6 bases). V was pared by 5 bases and J by 0 bases, with 14 bases between. Germline CDR1 is MDHEN and CDR2 is SYDVKM. The CDR3 extends over 17 amino acids. As DNA, the CDR3 is TGTGCCAGCAGTCCCAGGGACTTAAGCTCTGGGGCCAACGTCCTGACTTTC. Translating gives CASSPRDLSSGANVLTF.

This clonotype has ten or more counts. The chain uses TRBV2 and TRBJ2-1; D not certain. The CDR3 is made up of 13 amino acids. The V end lost 4 bases, the J end lost 6 bases, and 10 bases lay between the germline ends. Looked up from germline, CDR1 is SNHLY and CDR2 is FYNNEI. CDR3 nucleotides: TGTGCCAGCAGTGCGGGCACCACCAATGAGCAGTTCTTC. Translation: CASSAGTTNEQFF.

The table lists this clonotype with many counts. V and J are TRBV7-6 and TRBJ2-3; 8 bases are a match to TRBD1. The ends lost 4 bases at V and 2 bases at J; junction bases unmatched: 5. Germline CDR1 reads SGHVS; CDR2 reads FNYEAQ. The CDR3 has 15 residues. CDR3 region: CASSSRTGNTDTQYF. CDR3 nucleotide sequence: TGTGCCAGCAGCTCCCGGACAGGGAACACAGATACGCAGTATTTT.

This clonotype was counted only a few times. The rearrangement links TRBV20-1 to TRBJ2-5, with 7 bases aligning to TRBD2. Germline V gene sequence: CDR1 DFQATT, CDR2 SNEGSKA (reference sequence). This CDR3 is built from 15 residues. V lost 1 base, J lost 4 bases, and 9 bases stayed unmatched. In DNA, the CDR3 is TGCAGTGCTAGAGTGGGGGGAGGGCCAGGAGAGACCCAGTACTTC. It codes for CSARVGGGPGETQYF.

Regarding this clonotype: A much larger clone differs by one base, so this may be a read error. The genes are TRBV10-3 and TRBJ1-2; D unresolved. Germline V CDR1 and CDR2: ENHRY, SYGVKD. This CDR3 region has 15 residues. Here the CDR3 DNA reads TGTACCATCAGTGTAGGAGCAAGGGAAAACTATGGCTACACCTTC. It translates to CTISVGARENYGYTF.

This clonotype appeared many times. The chain joins TRBV3-1 to TRBJ2-3; D is ambiguous. Germline V gene sequence: CDR1 LGHDT, CDR2 YNNKEL (reference sequence). The CDR3 extends over 14 amino acids. Trimming removed 3 bases from V and 8 bases from J, with 15 bases in between. CDR3 sequence reads: CASSQMGPQSTQYF. As DNA, the CDR3 is TGTGCCAGCAGCCAGATGGGCCCCCAGTCTACGCAGTATTTT.